This is a list of T cell receptor beta chains from one sample in a study of OX40 agonist ivuxolimab in advanced cancers. The repertoire was sequenced with immunoSEQ multiplex PCR; TCRdb's copy has only in-frame clones and lacks some. This sample has some 16,000 clones; almost 85% occur once, and the top ten carry roughly 2.3%. The specimen comprised CD4+ or CD8+ T cells sorted from blood, sampled in a trial of the OX40 agonist ivuxolimab. All receptors derive from an adult with an advanced solid tumor such as melanoma, head and neck, liver or kidney cancer. Each CDR3 is given with its conserved first and last residue. Each record gives: clone size, V gene, D gene, J gene, CDR3 DNA, CDR3 protein. A D gene is named only where the DNA matches it firmly. Size is omitted from some rows. Given values are once, few, many or a class for expanded clones.

-	TRBV7-7	-	TRBJ2-5	TGTGCCAGCAGCCCAGGGGGGGCCCAGTACTTC	CASSPGGAQYF
-	TRBV6-4	TRBD2	TRBJ2-2	TGTGCCAGCAGTGGCGGGACTAGCGGGAGAACCGGGGAGCTGTTTTTT	CASSGGTSGRTGELFF
-	TRBV29-1	TRBD1	TRBJ2-3	TGCAGCGTTGGACAGGGAATAGATACGCAGTATTTT	CSVGQGIDTQYF
-	TRBV19	TRBD1	TRBJ2-1	TGTGCCAGTACCCGGGACAGGGAGGGAAACAATGAGCAGTTCTTC	CASTRDREGNNEQFF
-	TRBV4-2	TRBD2	TRBJ2-7	TGTGCCAGCAGCCACGAAGCGGGGAGCTCCTACGAGCAGTACTTC	CASSHEAGSSYEQYF
-	TRBV19	-	TRBJ1-5	TGTGCCAGTAGTATTGCCGCGGGTTACGTACAGCCCCAGCATTTT	CASSIAAGYVQPQHF
-	TRBV30	-	TRBJ2-1	TGTGCCTGGAGTGTCTATATGGGGAACAATGAGCAGTTCTTC	CAWSVYMGNNEQFF
-	TRBV27	-	TRBJ2-7	TGTGCCAGCAGTTTACGAAGCCCCCCAGGGGCCTACGAGCAGTACTTC	CASSLRSPPGAYEQYF
-	TRBV4-2	-	TRBJ2-1	TGTGCCAGCAGCCCGGACCTGACTAGTATCGATGAGCAGTTCTTC	CASSPDLTSIDEQFF
-	TRBV15	-	TRBJ2-1	TGTGCCACCAGCAAGGGAGTCTACAATGAGCAGTTCTTC	CATSKGVYNEQFF
-	TRBV7-3	-	TRBJ2-1	TGTGCCAGCAGCCCCCGGCGGGCCACCAATGAGCAGTTCTTC	CASSPRRATNEQFF
-	TRBV27	TRBD2	TRBJ2-2	TGTGCCAGCAAACCCCTAGCGGGAGCTGGCGGGGAGCTGTTTTTT	CASKPLAGAGGELFF
-	TRBV5-1	TRBD1	TRBJ2-7	TGCGCCAGCAGCCCACCGGGACAGGGGGCGAGGGAGCAGTACTTC	CASSPPGQGAREQYF
-	TRBV11-3	-	TRBJ2-2	TGTGCCAGCAGCTCGACAGGACAGTTAACCGGGGAGCTGTTTTTT	CASSSTGQLTGELFF
once	TRBV11-2	-	TRBJ1-3	TGTGCCAGCAGCTTAGATCCTCTTAGCGGCACCATATATTTT	CASSLDPLSGTIYF
-	TRBV14	-	TRBJ1-2	TGTGCCAGCAGCCTCGGGACGGACTATGGCTACACCTTC	CASSLGTDYGYTF
-	TRBV19	TRBD1	TRBJ2-1	TGTGCCAGTAGTATACACGCAGGGGGTGGCTACAATGAGCAGTTCTTC	CASSIHAGGGYNEQFF
once	TRBV27	TRBD2	TRBJ2-7	TGTGCCAGCAGTCCATCACCGGGACTAGCTCTCGAGCAGTACTTC	CASSPSPGLALEQYF
-	TRBV7-8	TRBD2	TRBJ2-7	TGTGCCAGCAGCTTAGGTCCGGGGGGTTACGAGCAGTACTTC	CASSLGPGGYEQYF
-	TRBV11-2	-	TRBJ1-4	TGTGCCACCTCATCAAGGGTAACTAATGAAAAACTGTTTTTT	CATSSRVTNEKLFF
-	TRBV14	-	TRBJ2-3	TGTGCCAGCAGCCCCCATTGGCGGGGACCAAGGAGCACAGATACGCAGTATTTT	CASSPHWRGPRSTDTQYF
-	TRBV27	TRBD2	TRBJ2-1	TGTGCCAGCAGTTCACCCGGGACTAGCGGGGGGGGGAGATCCTACAATGAGCAGTTCTTC	CASSSPGTSGGGRSYNEQFF
-	TRBV7-3	-	TRBJ2-1	TGTGCCAGCAGCTTAAATCCTAATGGGGACAATGAGCAGTTCTTC	CASSLNPNGDNEQFF
-	TRBV11-3	-	TRBJ2-7	TGTGCCAGCAGCTTAGGAACGGGATACGAGCAGTACTTC	CASSLGTGYEQYF
-	TRBV28	-	TRBJ2-1	TGTGCCAGCAGTCAAGAAGGGGGGGGTTCAAGTCTTGAGCAGTTCTTC	CASSQEGGGSSLEQFF
-	TRBV6-5	TRBD1	TRBJ1-1	TGTGCCAGCAGTAACAGGGGACAGAACACTGAAGCTTTCTTT	CASSNRGQNTEAFF
few	TRBV6-5	-	TRBJ1-6	TGTGCCAGCAGCCCTGGACAGACTTATAATTCACCCCTCCACTTT	CASSPGQTYNSPLHF
-	TRBV9	-	TRBJ2-3	TGTGCCAGCAGCGTAGTGGCTAGCGGCACAGATACGCAGTATTTT	CASSVVASGTDTQYF
-	TRBV5-4	TRBD1	TRBJ1-2	TGTGCCAGCAGCACTTACGGACCGGACAGGGACCACACCTTC	CASSTYGPDRDHTF
-	TRBV7-2	-	TRBJ1-1	TGTGCCAGCAGTCCGCCGGTGAACACTGAAGCTTTCTTT	CASSPPVNTEAFF
-	TRBV5-1	TRBD1	TRBJ2-1	TGCGCCAGCAGCTTTAGACACAGGGGGGACCCTAATGAGCAGTTCTTC	CASSFRHRGDPNEQFF
-	TRBV7-9	TRBD1	TRBJ2-7	TGTGCCAGCAGCTTAGGGTGGACAGGGGTGGACTACGAGCAGTACTTC	CASSLGWTGVDYEQYF
-	TRBV7-2	TRBD1	TRBJ2-2	TGTGCCAGCAGCTTAACCAGGGGGACCGGGGAGCTGTTTTTT	CASSLTRGTGELFF
-	TRBV2	-	TRBJ1-5	TGTGCCAGCAGTGAAGCGGGGTTATCAAATCAGCCCCAGCATTTT	CASSEAGLSNQPQHF
-	TRBV13	TRBD1	TRBJ2-2	TGTGCCAGCAGCTTAAGACAGGGGAACACCGGGGAGCTGTTTTTT	CASSLRQGNTGELFF